This T cell receptor (beta chain) came from a study of CD8 T cells in ankylosing spondylitis. Findings and limits, study-wide: There was a TCR beta motif, made of eight highly homologous variants, that appeared characteristic of ankylosing spondylitis blood. The study looked at matched synovial fluid samples from ankylosing spondylitis patients. Disease-linked clones were reported to be significantly enriched there. With a CD8+ phenotype, disease-linked clones were relatively rare in peripheral blood. Earlier studies detected some motif variants in reactive arthritis synovial fluid and blood.

Deletions cut 6 bases from V and 4 bases from J, with 15 bases between. The CDR3 consists of 14 residues. Points on this clonotype: Its specificity is unknown.

Construction of TCR beta libraries was performed using quantitative 5'-RACE with molecular barcodes. One entry per CDR3 protein results from TCRdb running MiXCR on the 5' RACE reads. This sample has 450,000 or so distinct CDR3 sequences, with approximately 26% found just once. Sample: blood, either unsorted or a sorted T cell fraction (not recorded which). The rearrangement links TRBV12-3 or TRBV12-4 to TRBJ1-2; D gene unclear. The receptor's source is a male donor with ankylosing spondylitis. CDR3 sequence reads: CASRPPGASYGYTF. The CDR3 DNA follows: TGTGCCAGCAGACCCCCGGGCGCTAGCTATGGCTACACCTTC.